This T cell receptor beta chain was retrieved from a study of cytomegalovirus exposure and HLA in healthy donors. The V gene's germline CDR1 is WSHSY and CDR2 SAAADI. This CDR3 contains 14 residues. V was cut by 7 bases and J by 0 bases, with 13 bases left in between. General observations from the study: In vitro experiments confirmed that three CMV-associated chains were specific for CMV antigens.

Profiling relied on immunoSEQ multiplex PCR, and the TCRdb table lists in-frame clones only, not all of them. In the table there are 200,000 to 250,000 clones, around 90% of which are singletons. As for this clone: Its antigen is unknown.

Sequenced input: PBMCs. The chain links TRBV10-2 to TRBJ2-7, with a tentative D call TRBD1 (6 bases). This TCR derives from a woman aged 18 to 35 in good health and CMV-seronegative. The CDR3 DNA reads TGCGCCAGCATGAGCAGGGGAGTCTCCTACGAGCAGTACTTC. Translating it yields CASMSRGVSYEQYF.